What follows describes a single T cell receptor (beta chain). This entry is derived from a study of blood T cell repertoires in COVID-19. Study background: Acute-phase and convalescent COVID-19 samples originated in the United States, Italy and Spain. PBMCs, B-cell-depleted T cells, or T cells provided the cDNA or gDNA that made up the material.

Here immunoSEQ multiplex PCR was the method, and the copy in TCRdb shows in-frame clones only, minus some. Of approximately 170,000 clones listed, 85% to 95% are singletons. The CDR3 runs to 14 residues. Per germline, CDR1 SGHTA and CDR2 FQGNSA. With 3 bases removed from V and 6 bases from J, the gap between germline ends came to 12 bases. The clonotype was recovered from a woman aged 60 to 75 with COVID-19, enrolled during active disease. Material for sequencing was peripheral blood. The rearrangement links TRBV7-2 to TRBJ1-3; no firm D call. The CDR3 DNA sequence: TGTGCCAGCAGCTTCGGGATACGGGAAAACACCATATATTTT. It yields the protein CASSFGIRENTIYF.